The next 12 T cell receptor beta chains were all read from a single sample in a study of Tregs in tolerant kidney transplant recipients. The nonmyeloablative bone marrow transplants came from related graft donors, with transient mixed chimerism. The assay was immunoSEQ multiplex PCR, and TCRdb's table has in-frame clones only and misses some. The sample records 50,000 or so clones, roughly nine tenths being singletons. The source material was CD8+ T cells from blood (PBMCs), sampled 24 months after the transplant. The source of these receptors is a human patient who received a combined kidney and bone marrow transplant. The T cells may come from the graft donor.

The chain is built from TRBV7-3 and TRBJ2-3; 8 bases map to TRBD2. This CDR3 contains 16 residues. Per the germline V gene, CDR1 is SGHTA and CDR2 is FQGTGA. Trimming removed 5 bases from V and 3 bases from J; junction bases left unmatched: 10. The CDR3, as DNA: TGTGCCAGCAGCACCTTTATAGCGGGGTTAACAGATACGCAGTATTTT. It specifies CASSTFIAGLTDTQYF.

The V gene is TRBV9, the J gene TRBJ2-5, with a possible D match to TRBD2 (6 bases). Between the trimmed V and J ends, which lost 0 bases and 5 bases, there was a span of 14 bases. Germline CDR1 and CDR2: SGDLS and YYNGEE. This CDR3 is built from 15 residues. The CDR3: CASSVVGAGLETQYF. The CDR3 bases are TGTGCCAGCAGCGTAGTGGGCGCGGGGCTGGAGACCCAGTACTTC.

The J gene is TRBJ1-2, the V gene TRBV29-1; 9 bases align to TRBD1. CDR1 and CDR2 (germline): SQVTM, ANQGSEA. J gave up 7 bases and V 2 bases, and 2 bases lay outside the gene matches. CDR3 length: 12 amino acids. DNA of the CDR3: TGCAGCGTTGAAACAGGGGGCGGTGGCTACACCTTC. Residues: CSVETGGGGYTF.

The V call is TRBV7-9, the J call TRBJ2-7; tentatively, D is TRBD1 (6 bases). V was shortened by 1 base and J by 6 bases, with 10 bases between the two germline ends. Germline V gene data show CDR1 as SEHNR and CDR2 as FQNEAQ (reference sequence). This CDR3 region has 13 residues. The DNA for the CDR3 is TGTGCCAGCAGCTTAGAAAAACAGGGCGAGCAGTACTTC. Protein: CASSLEKQGEQYF.

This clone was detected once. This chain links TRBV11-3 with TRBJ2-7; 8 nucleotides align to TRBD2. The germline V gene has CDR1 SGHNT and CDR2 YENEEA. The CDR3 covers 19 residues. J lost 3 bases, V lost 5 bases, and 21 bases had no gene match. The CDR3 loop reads CASSPPWVTSALGDYEQYF. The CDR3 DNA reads TGTGCCAGCAGCCCACCCTGGGTGACTAGCGCCTTAGGGGACTACGAGCAGTACTTC.

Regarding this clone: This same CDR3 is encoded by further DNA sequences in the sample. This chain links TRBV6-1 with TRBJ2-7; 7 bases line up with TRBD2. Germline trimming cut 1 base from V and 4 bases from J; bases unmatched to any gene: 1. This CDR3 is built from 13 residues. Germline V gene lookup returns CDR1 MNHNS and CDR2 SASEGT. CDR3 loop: CASSEGLAYEQYF. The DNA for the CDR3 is TGTGCCAGCAGTGAAGGACTAGCTTACGAGCAGTACTTC.

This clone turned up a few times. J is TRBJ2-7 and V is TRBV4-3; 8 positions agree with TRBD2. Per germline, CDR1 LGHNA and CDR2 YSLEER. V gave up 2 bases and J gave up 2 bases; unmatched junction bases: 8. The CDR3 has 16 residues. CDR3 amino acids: CASSQNSGSPAYEQYF. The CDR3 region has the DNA TGCGCCAGCAGCCAAAACAGCGGGAGTCCCGCCTACGAGCAGTACTTC.

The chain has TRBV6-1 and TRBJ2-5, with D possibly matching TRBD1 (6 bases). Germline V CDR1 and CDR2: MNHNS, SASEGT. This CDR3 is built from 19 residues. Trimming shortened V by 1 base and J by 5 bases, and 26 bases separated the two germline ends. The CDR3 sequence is CASSEVTLIDGTPLETQYF. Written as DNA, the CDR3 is TGTGCCAGCAGTGAAGTCACTTTGATTGATGGGACACCTCTGGAGACCCAGTACTTC.

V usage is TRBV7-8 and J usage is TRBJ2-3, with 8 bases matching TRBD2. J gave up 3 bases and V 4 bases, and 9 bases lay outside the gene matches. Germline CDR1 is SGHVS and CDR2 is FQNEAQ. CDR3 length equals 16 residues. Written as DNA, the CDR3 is TGTGCCAGCAGCTCCCACAGCGGGAGAGCTACAGATACGCAGTATTTT. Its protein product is CASSSHSGRATDTQYF.

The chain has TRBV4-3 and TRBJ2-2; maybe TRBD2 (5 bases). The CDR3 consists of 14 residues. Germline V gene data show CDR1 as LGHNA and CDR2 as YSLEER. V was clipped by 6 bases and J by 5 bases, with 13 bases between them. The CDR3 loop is CASRHGLGTGELFF. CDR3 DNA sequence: TGCGCCAGCAGACACGGACTGGGTACCGGGGAGCTGTTTTTT.

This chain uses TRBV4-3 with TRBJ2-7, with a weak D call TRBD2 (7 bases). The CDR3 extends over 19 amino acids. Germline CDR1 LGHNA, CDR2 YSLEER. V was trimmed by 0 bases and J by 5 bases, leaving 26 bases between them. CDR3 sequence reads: CASSQDWGGEDRTPHEQYF. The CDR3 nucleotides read TGCGCCAGCAGCCAAGATTGGGGGGGAGAGGACAGAACCCCCCACGAGCAGTACTTC.

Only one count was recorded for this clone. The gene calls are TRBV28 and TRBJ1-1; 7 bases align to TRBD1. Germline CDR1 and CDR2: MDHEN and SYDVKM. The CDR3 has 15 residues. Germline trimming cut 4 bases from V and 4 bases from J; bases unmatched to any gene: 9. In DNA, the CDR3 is TGTGCCAGCAGTTCCCTCGACAGGGTAAGCACTGAAGCTTTCTTT. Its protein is CASSSLDRVSTEAFF.